These 29 T cell receptor beta chains originate from one sample sequenced in a study of cytomegalovirus exposure and HLA in healthy donors. It was with 60 Vbeta and 13 Jbeta primers that the PCR ran. The method was immunoSEQ multiplex PCR; TCRdb's version includes in-frame clones alone and lacks a portion of them. The profile covers 85,000 to 100,000 clones, with under 85% appearing a single time and about 7% taken by the ten largest. Source material: PBMCs. The receptors were sampled from a man aged 50 to 59 in good health and CMV-seropositive.

V and J are TRBV19 and TRBJ2-1, with TRBD2 matching 7 bases. The CDR3 is made up of 14 amino acids. V lost 5 bases to trimming and J lost 1 base; unmatched junction nucleotides: 2. Germline CDR1 and CDR2: LNHDA and SQIVND (reference sequence). CDR3 sequence: CASSPSGSYNEQFF. The CDR3 DNA reads as TGTGCCAGTAGTCCTAGCGGATCCTACAATGAGCAGTTCTTC.

The V gene is TRBV7-6, the J gene TRBJ2-1; D is undetermined. The CDR3 consists of 14 residues. Germline CDR1 and CDR2: SGHVS and FNYEAQ. The V end was cut by 6 bases, the J end by 10 bases, with 19 bases between. CDR3 sequence reads: CASSSPDGRSEQFF. DNA for the CDR3: TGTGCCAGCAGTTCCCCAGATGGCAGATCCGAGCAGTTCTTC.

J is TRBJ2-7 and V is TRBV7-2, with 9 nucleotides matching TRBD1. J was trimmed by 2 bases and V by 1 base; bases with no gene match: 6. Germline lookup yields CDR1 SGHTA and CDR2 FQGNSA. CDR3 size: 16 residues. CDR3: CASSLDSDRGTYEQYF. The DNA of the CDR3 is TGTGCCAGCAGCTTAGATTCCGACAGGGGGACCTACGAGCAGTACTTC.

In this sample, this clone turned up a few times. The genes are TRBV5-1 and TRBJ2-1; 7 positions agree with TRBD1. J was trimmed by 5 bases and V by 3 bases; bases with no gene match: 8. Germline loops: CDR1 SGHRS, CDR2 YFSETQ. The CDR3 contains 15 residues. The CDR3 spells CASSSRQGGHNEQFF. CDR3 nucleotide sequence: TGCGCCAGCAGCTCCCGACAGGGTGGGCACAATGAGCAGTTCTTC.

The rearrangement links TRBV6-5 to TRBJ1-1, with 7 bases that match TRBD1. Germline V gene lookup returns CDR1 MNHEY and CDR2 SVGAGI. V lost 6 bases, J lost 1 base, and 5 bases stayed unmatched. This CDR3 has 14 amino acids. This CDR3 is CASRLQGWNTEAFF. The DNA of the CDR3 is TGTGCCAGCAGATTACAGGGGTGGAACACTGAAGCTTTCTTT.

The rearrangement links TRBV2 to TRBJ2-3; the match to TRBD2 covers 8 bases. Germline-derived CDR1 and CDR2 are SNHLY and FYNNEI. The V gene end was trimmed by 7 bases and the J gene end by 0 bases; junction bases not matched to a gene: 6. The CDR3 has 15 amino acids. In nucleotides, the CDR3 is TGTGCCAGCATCGGGGGGGCCCAGAGCACAGATACGCAGTATTTT. This sequence encodes CASIGGAQSTDTQYF.

This chain uses TRBV20-1 with TRBJ2-1; D remains unclear. Trimming shortened V by 1 base and J by 7 bases, and 5 bases separated the two germline ends. Germline assignment: CDR1 DFQATT and CDR2 SNEGSKA (reference sequence). The CDR3 totals 11 residues. CDR3 protein: CSARGENEQFF. The CDR3 bases are TGCAGTGCTAGAGGCGAAAATGAGCAGTTCTTC.

V usage is TRBV19 and J usage is TRBJ1-1; D is unclear. The CDR3 has 14 amino acids. Trimming left V 6 bases short and J 0 bases short, with 11 bases between. Per germline, CDR1 LNHDA and CDR2 SQIVND (reference sequence). In DNA, the CDR3 is TGTGCCAGTAGGGAGGACGGACTGAACACTGAAGCTTTCTTT. This gives the protein CASREDGLNTEAFF. The complete variable domain, with remaining parts taken from reference TRBV19 and TRBJ1-1, reads DGGITQSPKYLFRKEGQNVTLSCEQNLNHDAMYWYRQDPGQGLRLIYYSQIVNDFQKGDIAEGYSVSREKKESFPLTVTSAQKNPTAFYLCASREDGLNTEAFFGQGTRLTVV.

CDR3 nucleotide sequence: TGTGCCAGTCACCCTGACCCCGGGGGTGGCGACGAGCAGTACTTC. It codes for CASHPDPGGGDEQYF. V is TRBV25-1 and J is TRBJ2-7; D perhaps matches TRBD2 (6 bases). This CDR3 has 15 residues. The germline CDR1 and CDR2 sequences are MGHDK and SYGVNS. V was shortened by 9 bases and J by 5 bases, with 23 bases between the two germline ends.

This chain uses TRBV19 with TRBJ2-1, with a weak D call TRBD2 (5 bases). Trimming pared 0 bases from V and 3 bases from J, leaving 18 bases between. The CDR3 loop spans 18 amino acids. The germline CDR1 and CDR2 sequences are LNHDA and SQIVND (reference sequence). DNA for the CDR3: TGTGCCAGTAGTATAGATTTCTCCGGGGATGGGTTCTACAATGAGCAGTTCTTC. Translating gives CASSIDFSGDGFYNEQFF.

V and J are TRBV6-1 and TRBJ1-2; D might be TRBD1 (6 bases). Germline V gene data show CDR1 as MNHNS and CDR2 as SASEGT. V shed 0 bases and J shed 0 bases, with 11 bases lying between them. The CDR3 has 16 residues. This CDR3 reads CASSEADRRANYGYTF. CDR3 coding DNA: TGTGCCAGCAGTGAAGCGGACAGACGAGCTAACTATGGCTACACCTTC.

The chain links TRBV4-3 to TRBJ2-3; TRBD2 matches at 11 bases. Trimming removed 0 bases from V and 6 bases from J; junction bases left unmatched: 2. Germline V gene sequence: CDR1 LGHNA, CDR2 YSLEER. The CDR3 loop spans 15 amino acids. The CDR3 reads CASSQEASGGDTQYF. The DNA of the CDR3 is TGCGCCAGCAGCCAAGAGGCTAGCGGGGGGGATACGCAGTATTTT.

The CDR3 DNA reads TGTGCCAGCAGCTTACTGGAAAACATTCAGTACTTC. Protein product: CASSLLENIQYF. The genes are TRBV5-5 and TRBJ2-4, with no clear D. Germline V gene lookup returns CDR1 SGHKS and CDR2 YYEKEE (reference sequence). Trimming pared 2 bases from V and 5 bases from J, leaving 5 bases between. The CDR3 contains 12 residues.

This clone was counted at least ten times. The chain couples TRBV4-1 to TRBJ2-3, with 9 bases lining up with TRBD1. With V trimmed by 4 bases and J by 3 bases, 2 bases remained unmatched. Germline loops: CDR1 MGHRA, CDR2 YSYEKL. The CDR3 is made up of 14 amino acids. CDR3 nucleotide sequence: TGCGCCAGCAGCCCCGGGACAGGGACAGATACGCAGTATTTT. This codes for CASSPGTGTDTQYF.

This chain connects TRBV11-3 to TRBJ2-1; tentatively, D is TRBD1 (5 bases). The germline CDR1 and CDR2 sequences are SGHNT and YENEEA. V was clipped by 4 bases and J by 9 bases, with 13 bases between them. This CDR3 region has 13 residues. CDR3 sequence: CASSWGQGAEQFF. Written as DNA, the CDR3 is TGTGCCAGCAGCTGGGGCCAGGGTGCTGAGCAGTTCTTC. Using reference TRBV11-3 and TRBJ2-1 for the parts outside the CDR3, the full variable domain is EAGVVQSPRYKIIEKKQPVAFWCNPISGHNTLYWYLQNLGQGPELLIRYENEEAVDDSQLPKDRFSAERLKGVDSTLKIQPAELGDSAVYLCASSWGQGAEQFFGPGTRLTVL.

V usage is TRBV6-4 and J usage is TRBJ2-5; 9 bases are a match to TRBD1. The CDR3 is 15 residues long. From germline, CDR1 is MRHNA and CDR2 SNTAGT. The V gene end was trimmed by 4 bases and the J gene end by 4 bases; junction bases not matched to a gene: 7. CDR3 residues: CASSATGGLGETQYF. The CDR3 nucleotides read TGTGCCAGCAGTGCGACAGGGGGTTTAGGAGAGACCCAGTACTTC.

The genes are TRBV11-3 and TRBJ1-1; D ambiguous. The CDR3 has 14 amino acids. Trimming left V 4 bases short and J 2 bases short, with 11 bases between. From germline, CDR1 is SGHNT and CDR2 YENEEA. CDR3 DNA sequence: TGTGCCAGCAGCTCCTCAACAGCTAACACTGAAGCTTTCTTT. It is translated as CASSSSTANTEAFF.

This clone is a singleton in its sample. V gene TRBV27 combines with J gene TRBJ2-3; TRBD1 agrees at 9 bases. The germline CDR1 and CDR2 sequences are MNHEY and SMNVEV (reference sequence). This CDR3 is built from 15 residues. After removal of 1 base from V and 7 bases from J, the junction contained 6 bases not matched to a gene. CDR3 bases: TGTGCCAGCAGTTTATACGGGACAGGGCTAAATACGCAGTATTTT. This sequence encodes CASSLYGTGLNTQYF.

In regard to this clone: Sequence at one end of the junction differs from germline and may be a read error. The chain is built from TRBV7-2 and TRBJ1-2, with a weak D call TRBD1 (6 bases). The CDR3 has 14 residues. Germline assignment: CDR1 SGHTA and CDR2 FQGNSA. The CDR3 loop is CASSSGTPNYGYPF. CDR3 in DNA: TGTGCCAGCAGCTCCGGGACACCCAACTATGGCTACCCCTTC. The variable domain in full, with the rest retrieved from reference TRBV7-2 and TRBJ1-2, is GAGVSQSPSNKVTEKGKDVELRCDPISGHTALYWYRQSLGQGLEFLIYFQGNSAPDKSGLPSDRFSAERTGGSVSTLTIQRTQQEDSAVYLCASSSGTPNYGYPFGSGTRLTVV.

This clone was counted only a few times. The chain couples TRBV18 to TRBJ2-2, with 12 bases identical to TRBD1. The CDR3 sequence is 16 residues long. Germline CDR1 reads KGHSH; CDR2 reads LQKENI. V lost 0 bases to trimming and J lost 6 bases; unmatched junction nucleotides: 2. DNA for the CDR3: TGTGCCAGCTCACCACCGGGACAGGGGGCGTCCGGGGAGCTGTTTTTT. Translation gives CASSPPGQGASGELFF.

The gene calls are TRBV5-1 and TRBJ1-1, with 7 bases identical to TRBD1. V was pared by 4 bases and J by 1 base, with 7 bases of the junction left unmatched. The V gene's germline CDR1 is SGHRS and CDR2 YFSETQ. This CDR3 spans 15 amino acids. CDR3 coding DNA: TGCGCCAGCAGCACTCGACAGGGTCCGAACACTGAAGCTTTCTTT. It translates to CASSTRQGPNTEAFF.

This clone was counted only a few times. The rearrangement uses TRBV5-1 and TRBJ1-2; the match to TRBD1 covers 12 bases. The V segment lost 3 bases and the J segment 5 bases; nucleotides outside the gene matches: 5. Germline CDR1 and CDR2: SGHRS and YFSETQ. This CDR3 region has 15 residues. The CDR3 DNA reads TGCGCCAGCAGCTCGGGACAGGGGGCTACGTATGGCTACACCTTC. This translates into CASSSGQGATYGYTF.

This chain uses TRBV27 with TRBJ2-3; the match to TRBD1 covers 10 bases. CDR1 and CDR2 from the germline V gene are MNHEY and SMNVEV (reference sequence). The CDR3 runs to 20 residues. Unmatched junction bases numbered 18, after V lost 6 bases and J lost 0 bases. The CDR3 loop is CASSPLSDLRQGASTDTQYF. The CDR3 nucleotides read TGTGCCAGCAGCCCGCTTTCAGATCTTAGACAGGGGGCTAGCACAGATACGCAGTATTTT.

The chain has TRBV7-9 and TRBJ2-5, with D perhaps matching TRBD1 (6 bases). The end of the DNA is better explained by TRBJ2-7, so the J call may be wrong. This CDR3 region has 12 residues. From germline, CDR1 is SEHNR and CDR2 FQNEAQ (reference sequence). The CDR3 sequence: CASSLSGDEQYF. The CDR3 coding sequence is TGTGCCAGCAGTCTTTCAGGGGACGAGCAGTACTTC.

The CDR3 DNA sequence: TGTGCCAGCAGCAGGGGATCGTGGAATGAGCAGTTCTTC. It translates to CASSRGSWNEQFF. This sequence joins TRBV7-7 and TRBJ2-1; possibly TRBD1 for D (5 bases). V lost 5 bases and J lost 7, with 12 bases in between. CDR3 length: 13 residues. Germline CDR1 SSHAT, CDR2 FNYEAQ (reference sequence).

This clone appeared a few times. This chain uses TRBV7-2 with TRBJ2-3, with D hard to call. CDR1 and CDR2 (germline): SGHTA, FQGNSA. The CDR3 is 12 residues long. Trimming removed 5 bases at V and 6 bases at J, with 9 bases between. CDR3 DNA: TGTGCCAGCAGCCGCACTGAGGATACGCAGTATTTT. Translation gives CASSRTEDTQYF. Full variable domain (rest looked up from reference TRBV7-2 and TRBJ2-3): GAGVSQSPSNKVTEKGKDVELRCDPISGHTALYWYRQSLGQGLEFLIYFQGNSAPDKSGLPSDRFSAERTGGSVSTLTIQRTQQEDSAVYLCASSRTEDTQYFGPGTRLTVL.

This clone was counted a few times. At the DNA level, this CDR3 is encoded by other sequences in the same sample as well. The chain has TRBV9 and TRBJ2-3; D is uncertain. This CDR3 contains 14 residues. The germline V and J ends were trimmed by 0 bases and 2 bases, with 7 bases remaining between them. Germline-derived CDR1 and CDR2 are SGDLS and YYNGEE. The CDR3 is CASSVDSYTDTQYF. Written as DNA, the CDR3 is TGTGCCAGCAGCGTAGACAGCTACACAGATACGCAGTATTTT.

The chain has TRBV7-2 and TRBJ2-4, with 9 positions matching TRBD2. J was trimmed by 0 bases and V by 5 bases; bases with no gene match: 5. The CDR3 is 16 residues long. Germline-derived CDR1 and CDR2 are SGHTA and FQGNSA. Here the CDR3 DNA reads TGTGCCAGCAGCCCTAGCGGGGCCCTAGCCAAAAACATTCAGTACTTC. This codes for CASSPSGALAKNIQYF.

This rearrangement joins TRBV18 to TRBJ1-3; D might be TRBD1 (5 bases). From germline, CDR1 is KGHSH and CDR2 LQKENI. Trimming pared 5 bases from V and 0 bases from J, leaving 11 bases between. This CDR3 is 15 amino acids long. The CDR3 region has the DNA TGTGCCAGCTCAACGACAGTTACCTCTGGAAACACCATATATTTT. It encodes CASSTTVTSGNTIYF. The full variable domain, in which reference TRBV18 and TRBJ1-3 provide the parts outside the CDR3, is NAGVMQNPRHLVRRRGQEARLRCSPMKGHSHVYWYRQLPEEGLKFMVYLQKENIIDESGMPKERFSAEFPKEGPSILRIQQVVRGDSAAYFCASSTTVTSGNTIYFGEGSWLTVV.